A selection of T cell receptor beta chains follows, all from one sample in a study of T cell repertoires in cytomegalovirus infection. TCRdb used MiXCR to reprocess the reads, holding one entry per CDR3 protein. The table lists around 350,000 distinct CDR3 sequences, around 18% of them singletons. The specimen sequenced was PBMCs. The receptors here all came from a human donor in good health (CMV status not recorded). Some clones in this sample may be carry-over from other donors' samples. The CDR3 runs from the conserved cysteine through the conserved F or W. Each record gives: D gene, V gene, J gene, clone size, CDR3 protein, CDR3 DNA. The D gene is left open where the match is weak. Rows may omit the clone size; those that give it use once, few, many or a size class.

NA	TRBV20-1	TRBJ2-1	NA	CSAYDRHNEQFF	TGCAGTGCCTACGACAGACACAATGAGCAGTTCTTC
TRBD1	TRBV9	TRBJ1-1	NA	CASSVAPGQGIEAFF	TGTGCCAGCAGCGTAGCCCCGGGACAGGGGATTGAAGCTTTCTTT
TRBD1	TRBV18	TRBJ2-7	many	CASSPQGQGQYEQYF	TGTGCCAGCTCACCCCAAGGACAGGGTCAGTACGAGCAGTACTTC
NA	TRBV10-3	TRBJ2-5	NA	CAISDTTGETQYF	TGTGCCATCAGTGATACGACCGGGGAGACCCAGTACTTC
TRBD2	TRBV7-2	TRBJ2-5	many	CASSRGGRGASQYF	TGTGCCAGCAGCCGGGGGGGGCGGGGGGCCTCACAGTACTTC
TRBD2	TRBV20-1	TRBJ2-7	NA	CSASAPAGGYEQYF	TGCAGTGCTAGCGCCCCAGCGGGAGGGTACGAGCAGTACTTC
NA	TRBV19	TRBJ2-1	many	CASRGSYNEQFF	TGTGCCAGTAGGGGGAGCTACAATGAGCAGTTCTTC
NA	TRBV12-3/TRBV12-4	TRBJ2-5	few	CASSLAQGMGETQYF	TGTGCCAGCAGTTTGGCTCAGGGGATGGGAGAGACCCAGTACTTC
TRBD1	TRBV7-9	TRBJ2-7	NA	CASSRRDSTYEQYF	TGTGCCAGCAGTCGCCGGGACAGTACCTACGAGCAGTACTTC
NA	TRBV19	TRBJ2-3	NA	CASSTDPGTDTQYF	TGTGCCAGTAGTACGGACCCTGGAACAGATACGCAGTATTTT
NA	TRBV30	TRBJ1-5	NA	CAWGPGGNQPQHF	TGTGCCTGGGGGCCAGGCGGCAATCAGCCCCAGCATTTT
TRBD1	TRBV28	TRBJ1-2	NA	CASSPGQGVNYGYTF	TGTGCCAGCAGCCCGGGACAGGGTGTTAACTATGGCTACACCTTC
TRBD2	TRBV20-1	TRBJ2-3	few	CSAGLAGVTDTQYF	TGCAGTGCTGGGCTGGCGGGGGTCACAGATACGCAGTATTTT
NA	TRBV7-2	TRBJ1-6	many	CASSLNTYYNSPLHF	TGTGCCAGCAGCTTGAACACCTACTATAATTCACCCCTCCACTTT
NA	TRBV28	TRBJ1-5	NA	CASSLTTGEIYQPQHF	TGTGCCAGCAGTTTAACCACGGGCGAAATCTATCAGCCCCAGCATTTT
NA	TRBV19	TRBJ1-2	NA	CASAQQSIGYGYTF	TGTGCCAGCGCACAGCAGTCCATTGGCTATGGCTACACCTTC
NA	TRBV6-5	TRBJ1-1	many	CASSYVRGGTEAFF	TGTGCCAGCAGTTACGTCAGAGGGGGCACTGAAGCTTTCTTT
NA	TRBV4-2	TRBJ2-7	once	CASSQEGQGFSEQYF	TGTGCCAGCAGCCAAGAAGGCCAAGGCTTTAGCGAGCAGTACTTC
NA	TRBV12-3/TRBV12-4	TRBJ1-1	few	CASIYSRGNTEAFF	TGTGCCAGCATCTATTCTAGAGGGAACACTGAAGCTTTCTTT
NA	TRBV6-2/TRBV6-3	TRBJ2-7	NA	CASSYLGSTYEQYF	TGTGCCAGCAGTTACCTCGGGAGTACCTACGAGCAGTACTTC
NA	TRBV4-1	TRBJ2-2	once	CASSRTAGPSDTGELFF	TGCGCCAGCAGCCGAACCGCCGGGCCGTCAGACACCGGGGAGCTGTTTTTT
NA	TRBV7-9	TRBJ2-7	NA	CASSLTRDTYEQYF	TGTGCCAGCAGCTTGACCCGGGACACCTACGAGCAGTACTTC
NA	TRBV7-2	TRBJ2-4	many	CASSFPGRGLNIQYF	TGTGCCAGCAGCTTTCCGGGGCGCGGGTTAAACATTCAGTACTTC
NA	TRBV6-2/TRBV6-3	TRBJ1-1	NA	CASSYDRLTEAFF	TGTGCCAGCAGTTACGACAGGTTAACTGAAGCTTTCTTT
NA	TRBV27	TRBJ1-1	NA	CASSPPRGEAFF	TGTGCCAGCAGTCCCCCCCGGGGTGAAGCTTTCTTT
TRBD1	TRBV18	TRBJ1-1	NA	CASSPPGAGQGAGKMNTEAFF	TGTGCCAGCTCACCCCCGGGGGCGGGACAGGGGGCAGGAAAAATGAACACTGAAGCTTTCTTT
NA	TRBV9	TRBJ2-5	NA	CASSATGNQETQYF	TGTGCCAGCAGCGCCACTGGGAACCAAGAGACCCAGTACTTC
TRBD1	TRBV2	TRBJ2-1	NA	CANRGQVDEQFF	TGTGCCAACAGAGGACAGGTCGATGAGCAGTTCTTC
TRBD1	TRBV7-6	TRBJ1-1	many	CASSFGTEIEAFF	TGTGCCAGCAGCTTCGGGACAGAGATTGAAGCTTTCTTT
NA	TRBV12-3/TRBV12-4	TRBJ2-1	many	CASSLALLESHNEQFF	TGTGCCAGCAGTTTAGCGCTTCTAGAATCCCACAATGAGCAGTTCTTC
NA	TRBV7-9	TRBJ1-1	NA	CASSPMSSEAFF	TGTGCCAGCAGCCCAATGTCGAGTGAAGCTTTCTTT
TRBD2	TRBV12-3/TRBV12-4	TRBJ2-7	few	CASRGTSGIAYSYEQYF	TGTGCCAGCAGAGGGACTAGCGGGATCGCTTACTCCTACGAGCAGTACTTC
TRBD2	TRBV28	TRBJ2-5	NA	CATIKLAADVKVTQYF	TGTGCCACCATAAAACTAGCGGCCGACGTAAAGGTGACCCAGTACTTC
NA	TRBV5-6	TRBJ2-6	NA	CASSRIGLRSGANVLTF	TGTGCCAGCAGCCGGATTGGCCTAAGATCTGGGGCCAACGTCCTGACTTTC
TRBD2	TRBV6-6	TRBJ2-3	many	CASSYSKEGLAYF	TGTGCCAGCAGTTACTCGAAGGAAGGACTAGCGTATTTT
TRBD1	TRBV7-7	TRBJ2-3	many	CASSPDPPDRGLTDTQYF	TGTGCCAGCAGCCCCGATCCTCCGGACAGGGGGCTCACAGATACGCAGTATTTT
NA	TRBV20-1	TRBJ2-2	few	CSARDLSSVNTGELFF	TGCAGTGCTAGAGATCTGTCTAGCGTGAACACCGGGGAGCTGTTTTTT
TRBD2	TRBV20-1	TRBJ2-1	few	CSAYKTSGRAGGGYNEQFF	TGCAGTGCTTACAAGACTAGCGGGAGGGCAGGGGGAGGGTACAATGAGCAGTTCTTC
NA	TRBV7-8	TRBJ2-1	few	CASSLWRVGNEQFF	TGTGCCAGCAGCTTATGGCGGGTTGGCAATGAGCAGTTCTTC
TRBD1	TRBV29-1	TRBJ2-1	NA	CSVRTGRFGPYNEQFF	TGCAGCGTTCGGACAGGGAGGTTCGGCCCGTACAATGAGCAGTTCTTC
NA	TRBV7-9	TRBJ1-1	few	CASSSSIQGEAFF	TGTGCCAGCAGCTCGTCCATCCAGGGTGAAGCTTTCTTT
NA	TRBV7-9	TRBJ1-1	many	CASSLGSLREAFF	TGTGCCAGCAGCTTAGGCAGCCTGCGGGAAGCTTTCTTT
NA	TRBV6-6	TRBJ1-6	few	CASSTSGTHNSPLHF	TGTGCCAGCAGTACTTCCGGGACTCATAATTCACCCCTCCACTTT
NA	TRBV4-1	TRBJ1-5	few	CASSQGNDQGNQPQHF	TGCGCCAGCAGCCAAGGAAACGATCAGGGAAATCAGCCCCAGCATTTT
NA	TRBV6-5	TRBJ1-1	NA	CASSYEAFF	TGTGCCAGCAGTTACGAGGCTTTCTTT
NA	TRBV7-9	TRBJ2-5	NA	CASSFDRPRETQYF	TGTGCCAGCAGCTTCGACAGGCCTCGGGAGACCCAGTACTTC
NA	TRBV19	TRBJ2-5	few	CASSIVLGETQYF	TGTGCCAGTAGTATAGTGCTGGGGGAGACCCAGTACTTC
TRBD1	TRBV20-1	TRBJ1-1	few	CSALGTVISTEAFF	TGCAGTGCTCTCGGGACAGTAATTTCCACTGAAGCTTTCTTT
NA	TRBV14	TRBJ2-6	NA	CASSQVGTGANVLTF	TGTGCCAGCAGCCAAGTGGGAACCGGGGCCAACGTCCTGACTTTC
NA	TRBV6-6	TRBJ2-3	many	CAAHHEGSRGSTQYF	TGTGCCGCCCACCACGAGGGGTCGCGGGGTAGTACGCAGTATTTT
NA	TRBV10-3	TRBJ2-1	NA	CAISDFRTYNEQFF	TGTGCCATCAGTGATTTCCGCACCTACAATGAGCAGTTCTTC
TRBD1	TRBV7-2	TRBJ2-7	many	CASSLAGGRPYEQYF	TGTGCCAGCAGCTTAGCAGGGGGCAGGCCCTACGAGCAGTACTTC
NA	TRBV19	TRBJ2-7	few	CASSTVAENYEQYF	TGTGCCAGTAGTACGGTAGCGGAAAACTACGAGCAGTACTTC
TRBD2	TRBV4-3	TRBJ2-1	NA	CASSQGALSGKAYNEQFF	TGCGCCAGCAGCCAAGGCGCCCTTAGCGGGAAGGCCTACAATGAGCAGTTCTTC
NA	TRBV5-1	TRBJ2-3	NA	CASSERLGGDTQYF	TGCGCCAGCAGCGAAAGGCTAGGGGGAGATACGCAGTATTTT